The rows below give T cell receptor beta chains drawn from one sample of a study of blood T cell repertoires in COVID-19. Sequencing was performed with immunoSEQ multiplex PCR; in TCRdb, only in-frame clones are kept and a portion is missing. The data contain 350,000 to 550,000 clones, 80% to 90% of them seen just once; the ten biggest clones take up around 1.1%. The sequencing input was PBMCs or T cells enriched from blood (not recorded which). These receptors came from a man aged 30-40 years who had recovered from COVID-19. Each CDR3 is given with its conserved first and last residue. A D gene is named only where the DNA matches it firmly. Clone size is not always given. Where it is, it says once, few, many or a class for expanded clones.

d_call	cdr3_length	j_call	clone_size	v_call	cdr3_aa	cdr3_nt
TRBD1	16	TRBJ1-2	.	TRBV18	CASSPQQGAVKNGYTF	TGTGCCAGCTCACCCCAACAGGGGGCAGTTAAGAATGGCTACACCTTC
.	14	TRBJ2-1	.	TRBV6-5	CASRLAAAYNEQFF	TGTGCCAGCAGGTTAGCGGCAGCCTACAATGAGCAGTTCTTC
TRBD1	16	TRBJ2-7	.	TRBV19	CASSIGPGQGTYEQYF	TGTGCCAGTAGTATAGGGCCGGGACAGGGGACCTACGAGCAGTACTTC
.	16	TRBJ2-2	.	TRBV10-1	CASSSTGAGNTGELFF	TGCGCCAGCAGTTCCACAGGGGCGGGAAACACCGGGGAGCTGTTTTTT
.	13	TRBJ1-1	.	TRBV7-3	CASSSIRGTEAFF	TGTGCCAGCAGCTCGATAAGGGGCACTGAAGCTTTCTTT
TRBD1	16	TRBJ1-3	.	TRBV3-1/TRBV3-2	CASSQGQGAPGNTIYF	TGTGCCAGCAGCCAAGGCCAGGGGGCGCCTGGAAACACCATATATTTT
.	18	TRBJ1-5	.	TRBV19	CASSTVQGSVVSNQPQHF	TGTGCCAGTAGTACTGTCCAGGGATCGGTAGTTAGCAATCAGCCCCAGCATTTT
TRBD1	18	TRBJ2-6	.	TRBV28	CASIDGDRGLTGANVLTF	TGTGCCAGCATCGATGGGGACAGGGGGCTTACTGGGGCCAACGTCCTGACTTTC
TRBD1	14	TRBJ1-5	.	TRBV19	CASSIRQGGQPQHF	TGTGCCAGTAGTATCCGACAGGGTGGACAGCCCCAGCATTTT
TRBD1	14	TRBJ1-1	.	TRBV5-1	CASSYQGGFTEAFF	TGCGCCAGCAGTTACCAAGGGGGCTTCACTGAAGCTTTCTTT
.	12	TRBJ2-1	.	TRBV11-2	CASSLGTGEQFF	TGTGCCAGCAGCTTAGGTACCGGTGAGCAGTTCTTC
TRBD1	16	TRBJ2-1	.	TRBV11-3	CASSSLTGSSYNEQFF	TGTGCCAGCAGCTCCTTGACAGGGAGCTCCTACAATGAGCAGTTCTTC
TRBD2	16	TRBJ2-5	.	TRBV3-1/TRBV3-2	CASSQPSGLAMETQYF	TGTGCCAGCAGCCAACCCTCGGGACTAGCGATGGAGACCCAGTACTTC
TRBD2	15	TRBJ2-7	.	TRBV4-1	CASSQEPSGYYEQYF	TGCGCCAGCAGCCAAGAACCTAGCGGCTACTACGAGCAGTACTTC
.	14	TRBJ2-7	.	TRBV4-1	CASSQGQVSYEQYF	TGCGCCAGCAGCCAAGGACAGGTGTCTTACGAGCAGTACTTC
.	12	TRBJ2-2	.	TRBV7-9	CASSSLTGELFF	TGTGCCAGCAGCTCCTTAACCGGGGAGCTGTTTTTT
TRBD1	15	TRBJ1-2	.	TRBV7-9	CASSLVGQAGYGYTF	TGTGCCAGCAGCTTAGTTGGACAGGCTGGCTATGGCTACACCTTC
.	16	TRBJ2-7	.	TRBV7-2	CASSLARGGNYYEQYF	TGTGCCAGCAGCTTAGCGAGGGGGGGCAACTACTACGAGCAGTACTTC
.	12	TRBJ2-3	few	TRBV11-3	CASSFRTDTQYF	TGTGCCAGCAGTTTCCGTACAGATACGCAGTATTTT
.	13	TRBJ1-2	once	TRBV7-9	CASSFTGNYGYTF	TGTGCCAGCAGCTTTACAGGGAACTATGGCTACACCTTC
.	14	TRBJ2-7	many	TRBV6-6	CASSRSGQSYEQYF	TGTGCCAGCAGTCGATCCGGACAGTCCTACGAGCAGTACTTC
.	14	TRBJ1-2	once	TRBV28	CASSLSQGSYGYTF	TGTGCCAGCAGTTTATCGCAGGGGTCCTATGGCTACACCTTC
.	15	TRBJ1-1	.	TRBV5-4	CASSRNQVTSTEAFF	TGTGCCAGCAGCCGGAACCAGGTAACTAGCACTGAAGCTTTCTTT
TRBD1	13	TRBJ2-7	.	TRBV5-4	CASSHQGADEQYF	TGTGCCAGCAGCCATCAGGGGGCCGATGAGCAGTACTTC
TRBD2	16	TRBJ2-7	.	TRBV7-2	CASSLQVSGGNYEQYF	TGTGCCAGCAGCTTACAGGTTAGCGGGGGCAACTACGAGCAGTACTTC
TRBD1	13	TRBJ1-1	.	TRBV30	CAWSLQGVVEAFF	TGTGCCTGGAGCCTACAGGGGGTGGTTGAAGCTTTCTTT
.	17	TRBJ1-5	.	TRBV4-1	CASSQGIQGWDNQPQHF	TGCGCCAGCAGCCAAGGGATCCAGGGTTGGGACAATCAGCCCCAGCATTTT
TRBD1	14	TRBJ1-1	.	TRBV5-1	CASSLDRDRGKAFF	TGCGCCAGCAGCCTCGATCGGGACAGGGGTAAAGCTTTCTTT
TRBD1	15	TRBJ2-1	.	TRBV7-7	CASSLDGQGLDEQFF	TGTGCTAGCAGCTTAGACGGACAGGGGTTAGATGAGCAGTTCTTC
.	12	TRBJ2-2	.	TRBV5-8	CASTSNTGELFF	TGTGCCAGCACCTCGAACACCGGGGAGCTGTTTTTT
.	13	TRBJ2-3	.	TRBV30	CAWSLDSTDTQYF	TGTGCCTGGAGTCTAGACAGCACAGATACGCAGTATTTT
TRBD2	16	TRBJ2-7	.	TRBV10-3	CAISEPPGRSSYEQYF	TGTGCCATCAGTGAGCCCCCCGGGAGGAGCTCCTACGAGCAGTACTTC
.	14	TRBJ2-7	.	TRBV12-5	CASALSGAGGKQYF	TGTGCTAGTGCTCTAAGTGGGGCTGGCGGCAAGCAGTACTTC
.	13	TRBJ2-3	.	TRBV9	CASSVAEVDTQYF	TGTGCCAGCAGCGTAGCTGAGGTAGATACGCAGTATTTT
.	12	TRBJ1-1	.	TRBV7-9	CASSIPQGEAFF	TGTGCCAGCAGCATTCCCCAGGGGGAAGCTTTCTTT
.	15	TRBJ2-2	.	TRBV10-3	CAISDSGLNTGELFF	TGTGCCATCAGCGATTCGGGACTCAACACCGGGGAGCTGTTTTTT
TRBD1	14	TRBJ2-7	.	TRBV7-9	CASSEDRVVDEQYF	TGTGCCAGCAGCGAGGACAGGGTCGTCGACGAGCAGTACTTC
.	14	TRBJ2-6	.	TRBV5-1	CASRRDSGANVLTF	TGCGCCAGCAGGAGGGATTCTGGGGCCAACGTCCTGACTTTC
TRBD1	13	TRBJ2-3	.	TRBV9	CASTGQDTDTQYF	TGTGCCAGCACCGGACAGGACACAGATACGCAGTATTTT
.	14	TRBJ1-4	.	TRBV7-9	CASSLGDNHEKLFF	TGTGCCAGCAGCTTAGGGGACAATCATGAAAAACTGTTTTTT
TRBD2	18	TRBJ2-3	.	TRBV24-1	CATSDAGLAGGGQGTQYF	TGTGCCACCAGTGATGCGGGACTAGCGGGGGGAGGCCAGGGAACGCAGTATTTT